Each of the 22 T cell receptor beta chains below was sequenced from the same sample in a study of T cell responses to AZD1222 COVID-19 vaccine. Here immunoSEQ multiplex PCR was the method, and the copy in TCRdb shows in-frame clones only, minus some. The table shows about 130,000 clones, with 70% to 90% occurring only once. The sequencing here drew on peripheral blood, taken on day 0 of AZD1222 vaccination. Every receptor here comes from an adult in good health.

The rearrangement links TRBV11-1 to TRBJ1-1; D call uncertain. V gave up 1 base and J gave up 6 bases, with 12 bases separating them. This CDR3 comprises 14 residues. Germline assignment: CDR1 SGHAT and CDR2 FQDESV (reference sequence). The CDR3 sequence: CASSLGHSSAEAFF. The CDR3, as DNA: TGTGCCAGCAGCTTAGGACATTCAAGCGCTGAAGCTTTCTTT. Full variable domain (remainder filled in from reference TRBV11-1 and TRBJ1-1): EAEVAQSPRYKITEKSQAVAFWCDPISGHATLYWYRQILGQGPELLVQFQDESVVDDSQLPKDRFSAERLKGVDSTLKIQPAELGDSAMYLCASSLGHSSAEAFFGQGTRLTVV.

V gene TRBV5-1 combines with J gene TRBJ2-2; TRBD2 agrees at 8 bases. The CDR3 is 18 residues long. Per germline, CDR1 SGHRS and CDR2 YFSETQ. Trimming at V came to 4 bases and at J to 1 base, leaving 12 bases not matched to a gene. The CDR3 DNA is TGCGCCAGCAGCGGGATGACGCGGCTAGCGGGGAACACCGGGGAGCTGTTTTTT. It is translated as CASSGMTRLAGNTGELFF.

This chain links TRBV9 with TRBJ2-7; a weak D match, TRBD2 (6 bases). Deletions cut 4 bases from V and 0 bases from J, with 17 bases between. The CDR3 is 16 amino acids. Germline V CDR1 and CDR2: SGDLS, YYNGEE. This chain's CDR3 is CASSPAYLGGSYEQYF. As DNA, the CDR3 is TGTGCCAGCAGCCCCGCCTACCTCGGGGGCTCCTACGAGCAGTACTTC.

This chain joins TRBV12-5 and TRBJ1-6, with D possibly being TRBD1 (6 bases). V lost 1 base to trimming and J lost 9 bases, with 13 bases between them. Germline CDR1 reads LGHNT; CDR2 reads FRNRAP. CDR3 length: 15 amino acids. The CDR3 DNA reads TGTGCTAGTGGTTTGGAAGGGGGGGGCGCTTCACCCCTCCACTTT. This encodes CASGLEGGGASPLHF. The variable domain in full, with the rest retrieved from reference TRBV12-5 and TRBJ1-6, is DARVTQTPRHKVTEMGQEVTMRCQPILGHNTVFWYRQTMMQGLELLAYFRNRAPLDDSGMPKDRFSAEMPDATLATLKIQPSEPRDSAVYFCASGLEGGGASPLHFGNGTRLTVT.

This clone has just a few counts. This rearrangement joins TRBV5-1 to TRBJ2-7; 9 nucleotides agree with TRBD1. CDR1 and CDR2 from the germline V gene are SGHRS and YFSETQ. Germline trimming cut 4 bases from V and 5 bases from J; bases unmatched to any gene: 7. The length of the CDR3 is 14 residues. The CDR3 protein is CASSRQGVVNEQYF. CDR3 sequence (DNA): TGCGCCAGCAGCCGACAGGGGGTAGTGAACGAGCAGTACTTC. Full variable domain (missing parts from reference TRBV5-1 and TRBJ2-7): KAGVTQTPRYLIKTRGQQVTLSCSPISGHRSVSWYQQTPGQGLQFLFEYFSETQRNKGNFPGRFSGRQFSNSRSEMNVSTLELGDSALYLCASSRQGVVNEQYFGPGTRLTVT.

This chain links TRBV10-3 with TRBJ2-7; D is unresolved. Germline CDR1 reads ENHRY; CDR2 reads SYGVKD. This CDR3 region has 14 residues. V shed 6 bases and J shed 1 base, with 13 bases lying between them. The CDR3 DNA reads TGTGCCATCAGCGTATCTCAGGATTCCTACGAGCAGTACTTC. Translation gives CAISVSQDSYEQYF.

The chain joins TRBV19 to TRBJ2-7; D unresolved. CDR1 is LNHDA, CDR2 SQIVND, per germline (reference sequence). Trimming took off 6 bases at V and 1 base at J, with 13 bases between the two ends. This CDR3 region has 14 residues. The DNA for the CDR3 is TGTGCCAGTAGCCTCCCGGGCCGATCCTACGAGCAGTACTTC. Its protein product is CASSLPGRSYEQYF.

The rearrangement links TRBV5-6 to TRBJ1-1; D is unresolved. Looked up from germline, CDR1 is SGHDT and CDR2 is YYEEEE. This CDR3 is 13 amino acids long. V lost 4 bases and J 7 bases, leaving 14 bases between the germline ends. This chain's CDR3 is CASSVYSGDEAFF. CDR3 DNA: TGTGCCAGCAGCGTGTACAGTGGTGATGAAGCTTTCTTT.

The rearrangement joins TRBV19 to TRBJ2-1; 7 bases fit TRBD2. Germline CDR1 and CDR2: LNHDA and SQIVND (reference sequence). With 4 bases clipped from V and 2 bases from J, the junction kept 8 bases outside the gene matches. The CDR3 is made up of 16 amino acids. Here the CDR3 DNA reads TGTGCCAGTAGTACGGACCTAGCGGTTCCCTACAATGAGCAGTTCTTC. Translating it yields CASSTDLAVPYNEQFF. The full variable domain, in which reference TRBV19 and TRBJ2-1 provide the parts outside the CDR3, is DGGITQSPKYLFRKEGQNVTLSCEQNLNHDAMYWYRQDPGQGLRLIYYSQIVNDFQKGDIAEGYSVSREKKESFPLTVTSAQKNPTAFYLCASSTDLAVPYNEQFFGPGTRLTVL.

This rearrangement joins TRBV19 to TRBJ2-2, with D perhaps TRBD2 (6 bases). CDR1 is LNHDA, CDR2 SQIVND, per germline (reference sequence). Trimming pared 2 bases from V and 7 bases from J, leaving 14 bases between. CDR3 length: 15 residues. CDR3 nucleotides: TGTGCCAGTAGTATACTAGCGATGGGCTTCGGGGAGCTGTTTTTT. Its translation: CASSILAMGFGELFF.

This sequence joins TRBV30 and TRBJ2-1; D remains unclear. The V gene's germline CDR1 is GTSNPN and CDR2 SVGIG (reference sequence). Trimming removed 3 bases from V and 5 bases from J, with 17 bases in between. The CDR3 is 15 amino acids. CDR3 nucleotides: TGTGCCTGGAGCCGCCGTAAGACGCCTGACAATGAGCAGTTCTTC. It encodes CAWSRRKTPDNEQFF.

This chain links TRBV3-1 (or the pseudogene TRBV3-2) with TRBJ1-2, with 7 bases lining up with TRBD1. V lost 0 bases to trimming and J lost 4 bases; unmatched junction nucleotides: 5. The CDR3 spans 15 residues. CDR1 and CDR2 (germline): LGHDT, YNNKEL (reference sequence). As DNA, the CDR3 is TGTGCCAGCAGCCAAGATCAGGGACAGTTCTATGGCTACACCTTC. Translated: CASSQDQGQFYGYTF.

The rearrangement links TRBV28 to TRBJ2-1; weak D call: TRBD2 (6 bases). This CDR3 comprises 15 residues. Germline loops: CDR1 MDHEN, CDR2 SYDVKM. Trimming took 10 bases from V and 6 from J, leaving 22 bases between them. CDR3 sequence (DNA): TGTGCCACCGATAGGGAGGATCGAAGGTGCAATGAGCAGTTCTTC. Protein sequence: CATDREDRRCNEQFF.

This chain links TRBV30 with TRBJ1-6; D is ambiguous. This CDR3 is 16 amino acids long. Deletions cut 0 bases from V and 4 bases from J, with 13 bases between. Germline V CDR1 and CDR2: GTSNPN, SVGIG (reference sequence). The CDR3 nucleotides are TGTGCCTGGAGTGTTTCTCCGACGGAATATAATTCACCCCTCCACTTT. Its protein is CAWSVSPTEYNSPLHF.

For the CDR3, the DNA is TGTGCCAGCTCCTCCGGGACTAGCGGGAGAGATGAGCAGTTCTTC. Its protein product is CASSSGTSGRDEQFF. The gene calls are TRBV6-5 and TRBJ2-1, with 14 bases identical to TRBD2. In germline, CDR1 is MNHEY, CDR2 SVGAGI. This CDR3 contains 15 residues. V lost 8 bases and J lost 8; bases outside the gene matches: 8.

The V gene is TRBV4-3, the J gene TRBJ1-2; the D gene is possibly TRBD1 (5 bases). V gave up 0 bases and J gave up 4 bases, with 18 bases separating them. This CDR3 has 17 amino acids. Germline lookup yields CDR1 LGHNA and CDR2 YSLEER. Here the CDR3 DNA reads TGCGCCAGCAGCCAAGATTATTCACCCGACAGTAGCTATGGCTACACCTTC. Encoded protein: CASSQDYSPDSSYGYTF.

This sequence joins TRBV3-1 (or the pseudogene TRBV3-2) and TRBJ2-3, with 8 bases matching TRBD1. Germline V lookup: CDR1 LGHDT, CDR2 YNNKEL (reference sequence). J lost 1 base, V lost 1 base, and 1 base had no gene match. This CDR3 is built from 15 residues. The CDR3 region is CASSQGDRRTDTQYF. The CDR3 bases are TGTGCCAGCAGCCAAGGGGACAGGCGCACAGATACGCAGTATTTT.

This clone showed up just once. This chain uses TRBV27 with TRBJ2-2; no firm D call. Germline V gives CDR1 MNHEY, CDR2 SMNVEV (reference sequence). The CDR3 covers 14 residues. Trimming shortened V by 6 bases and J by 6 bases, and 14 bases separated the two germline ends. CDR3 coding DNA: TGTGCCAGCAGGCAGTCGCAGGCGCCCGGGGAGCTGTTTTTT. It translates to CASRQSQAPGELFF.

This clone has more than one count but fewer than ten. The chain joins TRBV25-1 to TRBJ2-5; tentatively, D is TRBD2 (6 bases). This CDR3 is built from 15 residues. With 5 bases removed from V and 4 bases from J, the gap between germline ends came to 17 bases. The germline V gene encodes CDR1 MGHDK and CDR2 SYGVNS. CDR3: CASSLRGPGVETQYF. DNA of the CDR3: TGTGCCAGCAGTCTAAGGGGCCCGGGGGTAGAGACCCAGTACTTC.

The CDR3 spells CATTTDNNEKLFF. The CDR3 DNA reads TGTGCCACCACGACAGACAATAATGAAAAACTGTTTTTT. The chain joins TRBV19 to TRBJ1-4; a possible D gene is TRBD1 (5 bases). The V and J ends lost 10 bases and 4 bases respectively, with 13 bases between them. Germline V gene lookup returns CDR1 LNHDA and CDR2 SQIVND (reference sequence). The CDR3 extends over 13 amino acids.

The chain couples TRBV6-1 to TRBJ1-1; D is unclear. The CDR3 extends over 10 amino acids. V was cut by 0 bases and J by 8 bases, with 1 base left in between. Germline assignment: CDR1 MNHNS and CDR2 SASEGT. CDR3 nucleotides: TGTGCCAGCAGTGAAGCAGAAGCTTTCTTT. Its translation is CASSEAEAFF.

This clone was recorded only once. J is TRBJ2-5 and V is TRBV28; a possible D gene is TRBD1 (7 bases). Germline V gene sequence: CDR1 MDHEN, CDR2 SYDVKM. V was cut by 4 bases and J by 2 bases, with 35 bases left in between. The CDR3 length is 22 residues. DNA for the CDR3: TGTGCCAGCAGTTCAGGGACTCACCAGCTCTCTAGCGCCAGGGGGATACAAGAGACCCAGTACTTC. Protein sequence: CASSSGTHQLSSARGIQETQYF.